This is a list of T cell receptor beta chains from one sample in a study of graft-versus-host responses after intestinal transplantation. Assay used: immunoSEQ multiplex PCR; TCRdb lists only in-frame clones, some missing. The sample includes roughly 130,000 clones, over 90% seen only once; the top ten take 0.19%. Which antigens these TCRs recognize remains unknown. Sequenced here: unstimulated CD4+ T cells sorted from spleen or lymph node cells, sampled before intestinal transplant. The receptors were gathered from a human donor who received an intestinal transplant. CDR3s include the opening cysteine and the closing phenylalanine or tryptophan. The D gene is left open where the match is weak. Clone size is not always given. Where it is, it says once, few, many or a class for expanded clones.

clone size: -; V gene: TRBV5-4; D gene: TRBD1; J gene: TRBJ2-5; CDR3 protein: CASVDRVAETQYF; CDR3 DNA: TGTGCCAGCGTCGACAGGGTGGCAGAGACCCAGTACTTC
clone size: -; V gene: TRBV10-1; D gene: -; J gene: TRBJ2-3; CDR3 protein: CASSEVGGLAEGDTQYF; CDR3 DNA: TGCGCCAGCAGTGAAGTGGGGGGCCTAGCGGAAGGGGATACGCAGTATTTT
clone size: -; V gene: TRBV29-1; D gene: -; J gene: TRBJ2-1; CDR3 protein: CSVEPRNRANEQFF; CDR3 DNA: TGCAGCGTTGAACCTAGGAACAGGGCCAATGAGCAGTTCTTC
clone size: -; V gene: TRBV5-4; D gene: -; J gene: TRBJ1-1; CDR3 protein: CASSLPGGKDTEAFF; CDR3 DNA: TGTGCCAGCAGCTTGCCGGGGGGTAAGGACACTGAAGCTTTCTTT
clone size: -; V gene: TRBV28; D gene: -; J gene: TRBJ2-7; CDR3 protein: CASSQGRRIYEQYF; CDR3 DNA: TGTGCCAGCAGCCAAGGACGCAGGATCTACGAGCAGTACTTC
clone size: -; V gene: TRBV28; D gene: -; J gene: TRBJ1-2; CDR3 protein: CASSRPGTEAGGYTF; CDR3 DNA: TGTGCCAGCAGTCGGCCCGGGACGGAGGCTGGAGGCTACACCTTC
clone size: -; V gene: TRBV14; D gene: -; J gene: TRBJ1-6; CDR3 protein: CASSHSPGRSPLHF; CDR3 DNA: TGTGCCAGCAGCCACTCCCCAGGGAGATCACCCCTCCACTTT
clone size: -; V gene: TRBV5-4; D gene: -; J gene: TRBJ2-5; CDR3 protein: CASSLGGRTDYTRWTQYF; CDR3 DNA: TGTGCCAGCAGCTTGGGGGGGAGGACAGATTATACTCGGTGGACCCAGTACTTC
clone size: -; V gene: TRBV7-9; D gene: -; J gene: TRBJ1-1; CDR3 protein: CASSFVERRAFF; CDR3 DNA: TGTGCCAGCAGCTTCGTTGAACGACGGGCTTTCTTT
clone size: -; V gene: TRBV7-9; D gene: -; J gene: TRBJ2-1; CDR3 protein: CASSLGSGSYNEQFF; CDR3 DNA: TGTGCCAGCAGCTTAGGATCAGGGAGCTACAATGAGCAGTTCTTC
clone size: -; V gene: TRBV10-3; D gene: TRBD2; J gene: TRBJ2-5; CDR3 protein: CAIRLAGDGETQYF; CDR3 DNA: TGTGCCATCAGATTAGCGGGAGATGGAGAGACCCAGTACTTC
clone size: -; V gene: TRBV5-5; D gene: TRBD1; J gene: TRBJ1-1; CDR3 protein: CASSFTGETEAFF; CDR3 DNA: TGTGCCAGCAGCTTCACAGGGGAGACTGAAGCTTTCTTT
clone size: -; V gene: TRBV28; D gene: TRBD2; J gene: TRBJ2-1; CDR3 protein: CASSLPGGPINEQFF; CDR3 DNA: TGTGCCAGCAGTTTGCCGGGAGGCCCCATCAATGAGCAGTTCTTC
clone size: -; V gene: TRBV7-2; D gene: -; J gene: TRBJ1-1; CDR3 protein: CASSHDTGTRTEAFF; CDR3 DNA: TGTGCCAGCAGCCATGATACCGGGACGCGGACTGAAGCTTTCTTT
clone size: -; V gene: TRBV7-2; D gene: TRBD1; J gene: TRBJ2-7; CDR3 protein: CASRDRTGYEQYF; CDR3 DNA: TGTGCCAGCAGGGATCGGACAGGTTACGAGCAGTACTTC
clone size: -; V gene: TRBV15; D gene: -; J gene: TRBJ1-2; CDR3 protein: CATSRDRLGGVYGYTF; CDR3 DNA: TGTGCCACCAGCAGAGACCGCCTGGGGGGAGTCTATGGCTACACCTTC
clone size: -; V gene: TRBV25-1; D gene: -; J gene: TRBJ1-1; CDR3 protein: CASRKGDTEAFF; CDR3 DNA: TGTGCCAGCCGCAAGGGGGACACTGAAGCTTTCTTT
clone size: once; V gene: TRBV9; D gene: TRBD1; J gene: TRBJ2-7; CDR3 protein: CASSPGTGHRGQYF; CDR3 DNA: TGTGCCAGCAGCCCCGGGACAGGGCACCGGGGGCAGTACTTC
clone size: few; V gene: TRBV27; D gene: -; J gene: TRBJ2-7; CDR3 protein: CASSPRRGPYEQYF; CDR3 DNA: TGTGCCAGCAGCCCCCGCAGGGGCCCCTACGAGCAGTACTTC
clone size: -; V gene: TRBV18; D gene: TRBD2; J gene: TRBJ2-7; CDR3 protein: CASSPIEGGQEQYF; CDR3 DNA: TGTGCCAGCTCACCAATTGAGGGAGGGCAGGAGCAGTACTTC
clone size: -; V gene: TRBV5-1; D gene: -; J gene: TRBJ2-2; CDR3 protein: CASSPTENTGELFF; CDR3 DNA: TGCGCCAGCAGCCCCACCGAGAACACCGGGGAGCTGTTTTTT
clone size: -; V gene: TRBV7-2; D gene: -; J gene: TRBJ1-5; CDR3 protein: CASSLLSVNQPQHF; CDR3 DNA: TGTGCCAGCAGCTTACTATCGGTCAATCAGCCCCAGCATTTT
clone size: -; V gene: TRBV6-6; D gene: TRBD2; J gene: TRBJ2-7; CDR3 protein: CAGSYEAGGPYEQYF; CDR3 DNA: TGTGCCGGCAGTTACGAGGCGGGAGGGCCCTACGAGCAGTACTTC
clone size: -; V gene: TRBV5-8; D gene: TRBD1; J gene: TRBJ1-1; CDR3 protein: CASSYRTGTTEAFF; CDR3 DNA: TGTGCCAGCAGCTATAGGACAGGGACGACTGAAGCTTTCTTT
clone size: -; V gene: TRBV7-8; D gene: -; J gene: TRBJ1-4; CDR3 protein: CASNAGRDPFNEKLFF; CDR3 DNA: TGTGCCAGCAACGCGGGACGGGACCCCTTTAATGAAAAACTGTTTTTT
clone size: -; V gene: TRBV7-8; D gene: TRBD2; J gene: TRBJ2-7; CDR3 protein: CASSAIAGVGTYEQYF; CDR3 DNA: TGTGCCAGCAGCGCAATAGCGGGAGTGGGGACCTACGAGCAGTACTTC
clone size: -; V gene: TRBV5-1; D gene: TRBD1; J gene: TRBJ1-4; CDR3 protein: CASSTTTGSEKLFF; CDR3 DNA: TGCGCCAGCAGCACCACGACAGGGAGTGAAAAACTGTTTTTT
clone size: -; V gene: TRBV12-5; D gene: -; J gene: TRBJ2-2; CDR3 protein: CASGLFGLNTGELFF; CDR3 DNA: TGTGCTAGTGGTTTGTTCGGTTTGAACACCGGGGAGCTGTTTTTT
clone size: -; V gene: TRBV28; D gene: -; J gene: TRBJ1-1; CDR3 protein: CASSLETEAFF; CDR3 DNA: TGTGCCAGCAGTTTAGAGACTGAAGCTTTCTTT
clone size: -; V gene: TRBV28; D gene: TRBD1; J gene: TRBJ1-1; CDR3 protein: CASSLAGQGRTEAFF; CDR3 DNA: TGTGCCAGCAGTTTGGCAGGACAGGGGCGGACTGAAGCTTTCTTT
clone size: -; V gene: TRBV12-1; D gene: -; J gene: TRBJ2-1; CDR3 protein: CASSSTGTSNNEQFF; CDR3 DNA: TGTGCCAGCAGCTCCACCGGGACTAGCAACAATGAGCAGTTCTTC
clone size: -; V gene: TRBV7-3; D gene: TRBD2; J gene: TRBJ2-2; CDR3 protein: CASSLAGGNTGELFF; CDR3 DNA: TGTGCCAGCAGCCTAGCGGGAGGGAACACCGGGGAGCTGTTTTTT
clone size: -; V gene: TRBV27; D gene: TRBD1; J gene: TRBJ2-2; CDR3 protein: CASSLGQANTGELFF; CDR3 DNA: TGTGCCAGCAGTTTAGGACAGGCGAACACCGGGGAGCTGTTTTTT
clone size: -; V gene: TRBV18; D gene: -; J gene: TRBJ2-1; CDR3 protein: CASSPRVASSYNEQFF; CDR3 DNA: TGTGCCAGCTCACCCCGGGTCGCTAGCTCCTACAATGAGCAGTTCTTC
clone size: -; V gene: TRBV18; D gene: -; J gene: TRBJ2-5; CDR3 protein: CASSQEETQYF; CDR3 DNA: TGTGCCAGCTCACAGGAAGAGACCCAGTACTTC
clone size: -; V gene: TRBV6-5; D gene: -; J gene: TRBJ1-1; CDR3 protein: CASRQGGGREAFF; CDR3 DNA: TGTGCCAGCAGACAAGGAGGGGGACGGGAAGCTTTCTTT
clone size: -; V gene: TRBV9; D gene: TRBD2; J gene: TRBJ2-1; CDR3 protein: CASSFTGTSAYNEQFF; CDR3 DNA: TGTGCCAGCAGCTTTACCGGGACTAGCGCCTACAATGAGCAGTTCTTC
clone size: -; V gene: TRBV6-4; D gene: -; J gene: TRBJ1-5; CDR3 protein: CASSETGRNQPQHF; CDR3 DNA: TGTGCCAGCAGTGAAACAGGGCGCAATCAGCCCCAGCATTTT
clone size: -; V gene: TRBV27; D gene: TRBD2; J gene: TRBJ2-7; CDR3 protein: CASSWSGDLYEQYF; CDR3 DNA: TGTGCCAGCAGCTGGAGCGGGGACCTCTACGAGCAGTACTTC
clone size: -; V gene: TRBV6-4; D gene: -; J gene: TRBJ1-6; CDR3 protein: CASSIQNNSPLHF; CDR3 DNA: TGTGCCAGCAGTATACAGAATAATTCACCCCTCCACTTT